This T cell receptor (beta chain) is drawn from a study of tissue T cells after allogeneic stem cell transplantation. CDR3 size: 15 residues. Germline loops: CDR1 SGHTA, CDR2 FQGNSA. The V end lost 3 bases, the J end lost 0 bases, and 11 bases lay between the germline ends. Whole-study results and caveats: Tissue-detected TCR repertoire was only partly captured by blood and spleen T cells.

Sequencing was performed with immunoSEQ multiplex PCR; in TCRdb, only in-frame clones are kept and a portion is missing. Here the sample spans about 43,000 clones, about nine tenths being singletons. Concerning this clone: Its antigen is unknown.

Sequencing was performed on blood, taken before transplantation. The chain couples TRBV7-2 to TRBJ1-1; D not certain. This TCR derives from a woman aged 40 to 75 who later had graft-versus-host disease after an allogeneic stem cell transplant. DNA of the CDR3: TGTGCCAGCAGCTTGGCCTCGTCGGTGAACACTGAAGCTTTCTTT. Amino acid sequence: CASSLASSVNTEAFF.